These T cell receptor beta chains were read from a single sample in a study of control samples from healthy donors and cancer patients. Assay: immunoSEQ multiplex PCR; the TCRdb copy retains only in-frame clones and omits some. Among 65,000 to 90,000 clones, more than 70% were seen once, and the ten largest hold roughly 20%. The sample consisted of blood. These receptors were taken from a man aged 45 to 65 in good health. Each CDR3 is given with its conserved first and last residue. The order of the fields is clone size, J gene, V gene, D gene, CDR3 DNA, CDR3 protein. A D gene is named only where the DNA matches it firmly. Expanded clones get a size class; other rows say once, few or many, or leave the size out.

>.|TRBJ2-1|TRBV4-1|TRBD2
TGCGCCAGCAGCCCGGGACTAGCGAGCTACAATGAGCAGTTCTTC
CASSPGLASYNEQFF
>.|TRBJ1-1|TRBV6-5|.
TGTGCCAGCAGTTTACTACAGGGTGCCGTCACTGAAGCTTTCTTT
CASSLLQGAVTEAFF
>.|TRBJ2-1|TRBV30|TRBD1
TGTGCCTGGACAGCCGGGACAGTTCGCCTCAATGAGCAGTTCTTC
CAWTAGTVRLNEQFF
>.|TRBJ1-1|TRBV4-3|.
TGCGCCAGCAGCCAAGTCGAGGGTGGCACTGAAGCTTTCTTT
CASSQVEGGTEAFF
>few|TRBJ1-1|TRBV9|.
TGTGCCAGCAGCCCCCGGGGGGGGTCGGCTGAAGCTTTCTTT
CASSPRGGSAEAFF
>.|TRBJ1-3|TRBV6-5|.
TGTGCCAGCAGGGTTGGAAACACCATATATTTT
CASRVGNTIYF
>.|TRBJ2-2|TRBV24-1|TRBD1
TGTGCCACCAGTGAGACAGGGGGCGCGTACACCGGGGAGCTGTTTTTT
CATSETGGAYTGELFF
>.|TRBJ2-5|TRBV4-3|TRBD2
TGCGCCAGCAGCCAAGTGGGGACTAGCGGCCCTCAAGAGACCCAGTACTTC
CASSQVGTSGPQETQYF
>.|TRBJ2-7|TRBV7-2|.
TGTGCCAGCAGCTTCACGACCGGGGCAGGTAATTACGAGCAGTACTTC
CASSFTTGAGNYEQYF
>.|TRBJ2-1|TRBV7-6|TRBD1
TGTGCCAGCAGCTTAGATACTTACAGGACAGGGAACAATGAGCAGTTCTTC
CASSLDTYRTGNNEQFF
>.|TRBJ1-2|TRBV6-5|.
TGTGCCAGCAGTACGACAGTAAACTATGGCTACACCTTC
CASSTTVNYGYTF
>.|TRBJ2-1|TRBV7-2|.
TGTGCCAGCAGCCGGAGCGGGCCCTACAATGAGCAGTTCTTC
CASSRSGPYNEQFF
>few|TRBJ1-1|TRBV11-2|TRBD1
TGTGCCAGCAGCTTAGCAGGGGGCCTCACTGAAGCTTTCTTT
CASSLAGGLTEAFF
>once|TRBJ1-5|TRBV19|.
TGTGCCAGTAGTCAAGGCAGGGGAGATCAGCCCCAGCATTTT
CASSQGRGDQPQHF
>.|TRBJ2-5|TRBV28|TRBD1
TGTGCCAGCAGCCACGGGACAGGGGGTCTAGAGACCCAGTACTTC
CASSHGTGGLETQYF
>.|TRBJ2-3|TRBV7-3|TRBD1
TGTGCCAGCAGCTTAATAGGGACAGGGACAGCGGATACGCAGTATTTT
CASSLIGTGTADTQYF
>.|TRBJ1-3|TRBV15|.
TGTGCCACCAGCAGAGATTTGCTCGGGTCTGGAAACACCATATATTTT
CATSRDLLGSGNTIYF
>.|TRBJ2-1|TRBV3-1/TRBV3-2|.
TGTGCCAGCAGCCCCCCGGGTAGCGGCCGATACAATGAGCAGTTCTTC
CASSPPGSGRYNEQFF
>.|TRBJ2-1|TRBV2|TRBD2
TGTGCCAGCATGCGGCGGGAGAGTGTCGGTGAGCAGTTCTTC
CASMRRESVGEQFF
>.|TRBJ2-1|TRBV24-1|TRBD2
TGTGCCACCAGTGATTTTAGAGGGACCCCCGGGACTAGCGGGGTCAATGAGCAGTTCTTC
CATSDFRGTPGTSGVNEQFF
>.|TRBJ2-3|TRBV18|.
TGTGCCAGCTCACCAACTGACACAGATACGCAGTATTTT
CASSPTDTDTQYF
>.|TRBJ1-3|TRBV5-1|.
TGCGCCAGCAGCTTGGGACAGATCTCTGGAAACACCATATATTTT
CASSLGQISGNTIYF
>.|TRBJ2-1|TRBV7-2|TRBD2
TGTGCCAGCAGCTTAGCGCGGACTAGCGGGGGAGGTGAGCAGTTCTTC
CASSLARTSGGGEQFF
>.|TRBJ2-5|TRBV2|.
TGTGCCAGCAGTGCAGCACAAGAGACCCAGTACTTC
CASSAAQETQYF
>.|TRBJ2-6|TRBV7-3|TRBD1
TGTGCCAGCGGGTCCCGGGACAGGACCAACGTCCTGACTTTC
CASGSRDRTNVLTF
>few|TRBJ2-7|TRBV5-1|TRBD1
TGCGCCAGCAGCTTGGCTCTGGGACAGGGTGACGAGCAGTACTTC
CASSLALGQGDEQYF
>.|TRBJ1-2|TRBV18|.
TGTGCCAGCTCACCACAGGGAATCGATGGCTACACCTTC
CASSPQGIDGYTF
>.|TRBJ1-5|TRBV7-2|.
TGTGCCAGCAGCTTAGTGGGTAGGGCGGCTCAGCCCCAGCATTTT
CASSLVGRAAQPQHF
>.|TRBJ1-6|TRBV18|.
TGTGCCAGCTCACCTTTGGCCCGGGATTCACCCCTCCACTTT
CASSPLARDSPLHF
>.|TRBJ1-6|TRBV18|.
TGTGCCAGCTCACCATTTTCCGAGGAGGGTTCACCCCTCCACTTT
CASSPFSEEGSPLHF
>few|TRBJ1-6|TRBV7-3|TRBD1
TGTGCCAGCAGCTATACAGGGGTGGATTCACCCCTCCACTTT
CASSYTGVDSPLHF
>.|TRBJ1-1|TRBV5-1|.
TGCGCCAGCAGCTTGGGAGAAAGGAACACTGAAGCTTTCTTT
CASSLGERNTEAFF
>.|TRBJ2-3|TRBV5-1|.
TGCGCCAGCAGCCCTGGGGCCGGCACAGATACGCAGTATTTT
CASSPGAGTDTQYF
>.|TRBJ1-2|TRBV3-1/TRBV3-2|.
TGTGCCAGCAGCCAAGTTTTGGGTGGCTACACCTTC
CASSQVLGGYTF
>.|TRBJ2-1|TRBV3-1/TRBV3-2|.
TGTGCCAGCAGCCATTTTTACAATGAGCAGTTCTTC
CASSHFYNEQFF
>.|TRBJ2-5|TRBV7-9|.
TGTGCCAGCAGCTTAGCGAGGGAGACCCAGTACTTC
CASSLARETQYF
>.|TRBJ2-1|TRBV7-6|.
TGTGCCAGCAGCTCGAAGGGGCAGGGTGAGCAGTTCTTC
CASSSKGQGEQFF
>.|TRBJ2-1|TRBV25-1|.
TGTGCCAGCAGCACCGGGACCTCAAGCTCCTACAATGAGCAGTTCTTC
CASSTGTSSSYNEQFF
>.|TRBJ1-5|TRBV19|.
TGTGCCAGTAGTATAGGCGACACTTATAGCAATCAGCCCCAGCATTTT
CASSIGDTYSNQPQHF
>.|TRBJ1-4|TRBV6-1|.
TGTGCCAGCAGTGGACGGAGGCAGGGCCCTCTTAATGAAAAACTGTTTTTT
CASSGRRQGPLNEKLFF
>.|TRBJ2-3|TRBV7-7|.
TGTGCCAGCAGCCCCCTAAGCCAGGAGGGAGATACGCAGTATTTT
CASSPLSQEGDTQYF
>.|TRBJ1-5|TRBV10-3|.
TGTGCCATCAGTGAGAACAATCAGCCCCAGCATTTT
CAISENNQPQHF
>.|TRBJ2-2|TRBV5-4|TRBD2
TGTGCCAGCAGCCGCTCTAGCGGTTGGGACACCGGGGAGCTGTTTTTT
CASSRSSGWDTGELFF
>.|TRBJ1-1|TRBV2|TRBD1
TGTGCCAGGCCCTTATGGGACAGGGTTGGCGGCACTGAAGCTTTCTTT
CARPLWDRVGGTEAFF
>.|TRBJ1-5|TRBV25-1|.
TGTGCCAGCAGTACAGATACCCAGCCCCAGCATTTT
CASSTDTQPQHF
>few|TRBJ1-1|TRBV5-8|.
TGTGCCACAAGCTTCGGGAACACTGAAGCTTTCTTT
CATSFGNTEAFF
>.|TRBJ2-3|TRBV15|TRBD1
TGTGCCACCAGCAGAGATCGACAGGGTAGCACAGATACGCAGTATTTT
CATSRDRQGSTDTQYF
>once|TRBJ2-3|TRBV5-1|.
TGCGCCAGCAGCTCGCCCACAGATACGCAGTATTTT
CASSSPTDTQYF
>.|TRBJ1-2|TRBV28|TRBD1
TGTGCCAGCAGTCCCGGGACAGGGGGGAGAGGGGGCTACACCTTC
CASSPGTGGRGGYTF
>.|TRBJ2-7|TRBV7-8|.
TGTGCCAGCAGCACCCAGACTCCTCCGAAACGACAGTACTTC
CASSTQTPPKRQYF
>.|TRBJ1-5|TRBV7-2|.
TGTGCCAGCAGCTTAAGGTCCGGGGCCGATAGCAATCAGCCCCAGCATTTT
CASSLRSGADSNQPQHF
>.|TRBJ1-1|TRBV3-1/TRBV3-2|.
TGTGCCAGCAGCCAAGGATGGGAGGCCGGGGCTTTCTTT
CASSQGWEAGAFF
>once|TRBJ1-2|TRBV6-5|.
TGTGCCAGCAGGGAGTTCAGGGGCTTTGGCTACACCTTC
CASREFRGFGYTF
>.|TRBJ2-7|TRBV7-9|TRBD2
TGTGCCAGCAGCGCTAGCCGGGAGGTCCACGAGCAGTACTTC
CASSASREVHEQYF
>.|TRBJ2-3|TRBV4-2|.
TGTGCCAGCAGCCCCTGGACTGGTCTGGGAGATACGCAGTATTTT
CASSPWTGLGDTQYF
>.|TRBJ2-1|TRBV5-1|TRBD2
TGCGCCAGCAGCTCCCTAGAAGCGGGGGGGCCTGGAGCCTACAATGAGCAGTTCTTC
CASSSLEAGGPGAYNEQFF
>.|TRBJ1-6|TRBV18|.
TGTGCCAGCTCCCGGGCAGGGGCGCGCGACGGTTCACCCCTCCACTTT
CASSRAGARDGSPLHF